A single sample gave rise to the 12 T cell receptor beta chains below, sequenced in a study of CD8 T cells in Susac syndrome. When the RNA was reverse transcribed, random hexamers were used with an input of 0.5 to 1 ug. TCRdb re-called the immunoSEQ multiplex PCR reads with MiXCR, one entry per CDR3 protein. The sample lists about 85,000 distinct CDR3 sequences, 95% occurring once. What was sequenced was CD8+ T cells from PBMCs. These receptors originate from a human donor with Susac syndrome.

The V call is TRBV20-1, the J call TRBJ1-5; tentatively, D is TRBD1 (5 bases). Germline values: CDR1 DFQATT, CDR2 SNEGSKA (reference sequence). V lost 2 bases and J lost 6, with 20 bases in between. The CDR3 is 16 amino acids. This chain's CDR3 is CSARQLEGMRGQPQHF. The CDR3 DNA is TGCAGTGCTAGACAACTCGAGGGGATGAGAGGTCAGCCCCAGCATTTT.

With respect to this clonotype: Mismatch with germline at one junction end may stem from a read error. The CDR3 protein is CSVVLQGSDYGYTF. CDR3 DNA sequence: TGCAGCGTTGTCCTACAGGGAAGCGACTACGGCTACACCTTC. The chain combines TRBV29-1 with TRBJ1-2; TRBD1 is a possible D gene (6 bases). The CDR3 loop spans 14 amino acids. CDR1 and CDR2 (germline): SQVTM, ANQGSEA.

This chain uses TRBV11-2 with TRBJ2-7, with D possibly matching TRBD1 (6 bases). The germline V and J ends were trimmed by 1 base and 5 bases, with 6 bases remaining between them. The CDR3 totals 12 residues. CDR1 is SGHAT, CDR2 FQNNGV, per germline. The CDR3 DNA is TGTGCCAGCAGCTTAGGGGGGCACGAGCAGTACTTC. Translation: CASSLGGHEQYF. Together with reference TRBV11-2 and TRBJ2-7, the CDR3 gives the full variable domain: EAGVAQSPRYKIIEKRQSVAFWCNPISGHATLYWYQQILGQGPKLLIQFQNNGVVDDSQLPKDRFSAERLKGVDSTLKIQPAKLEDSAVYLCASSLGGHEQYFGPGTRLTVT.

This sequence joins TRBV3-1 and TRBJ2-2; 7 bases are a match to TRBD2. The germline gives CDR1 LGHDT, CDR2 YNNKEL (reference sequence). The CDR3 has 15 residues. V was pared by 0 bases and J by 9 bases, with 7 bases of the junction left unmatched. CDR3 protein: CASSQDPGGRRELFF. As DNA, the CDR3 is TGTGCCAGCAGCCAAGATCCGGGGGGTAGGAGGGAGCTGTTTTTT.

This chain connects TRBV6-2 or TRBV6-3 to TRBJ2-7; the match to TRBD2 covers 7 bases. V gave up 6 bases and J gave up 6 bases; unmatched junction bases: 8. Germline V gene lookup returns CDR1 MNHEY and CDR2 SVGEGT. The CDR3 is made up of 13 amino acids. The CDR3 nucleotides are TGTGCCAGCAGCTGGCGGCGGGAGATCGAGCAGTACTTC. Protein sequence: CASSWRREIEQYF.

This chain's CDR3 is CATSGRSTDTQYF. The CDR3, as DNA: TGTGCCACCAGCGGCCGTAGCACAGATACGCAGTATTTT. V usage is TRBV15 and J usage is TRBJ2-3; D is unresolved. Trimming shortened V by 5 bases and J by 0 bases, and 6 bases separated the two germline ends. Germline-derived CDR1 and CDR2 are LNHNV and YYDKDF (reference sequence). This CDR3 is 13 amino acids long.

The chain has TRBV6-5 and TRBJ2-2; D is perhaps TRBD2 (6 bases). Germline assignment: CDR1 MNHEY and CDR2 SVGAGI. The CDR3 is 13 residues long. V was pared by 3 bases and J by 6 bases, with 8 bases between. The CDR3 loop reads CASSYSSAGELFF. CDR3 nucleotide sequence: TGTGCCAGCAGTTATTCTAGCGCCGGGGAGCTGTTTTTT.

The chain carries TRBV5-4 and TRBJ1-2; the D gene is possibly TRBD1 (5 bases). The germline V gene encodes CDR1 SGHNT and CDR2 YYREEE (reference sequence). There are 15 residues in the CDR3. Trimming removed 4 bases at V and 4 bases at J, with 17 bases between. The CDR3 protein is CASSTIAGAAYGYTF. For the CDR3, the DNA is TGTGCCAGCAGCACCATAGCCGGGGCAGCCTATGGCTACACCTTC.

The genes are TRBV27 and TRBJ1-2, with D hard to call. Germline-derived CDR1 and CDR2 are MNHEY and SMNVEV (reference sequence). The CDR3 runs 15 residues. Trimming removed 2 bases at V and 5 bases at J, with 15 bases between. In DNA, the CDR3 is TGTGCCAGCAGTTTAGGCTCAACCACTGGGTATGGCTACACCTTC. Amino acid sequence: CASSLGSTTGYGYTF.

The chain carries TRBV28 and TRBJ1-2; D is uncertain. The V gene's germline CDR1 is MDHEN and CDR2 SYDVKM. V lost 6 bases and J lost 2, with 13 bases in between. This CDR3 has 14 amino acids. The CDR3 here is CASSRRISNYGYTF. CDR3 coding DNA: TGTGCCAGCAGCCGACGGATCTCAAACTATGGCTACACCTTC.

V is TRBV9 and J is TRBJ2-5, with D perhaps TRBD1 or TRBD2 (5 bases each). Germline values: CDR1 SGDLS, CDR2 YYNGEE. The CDR3 totals 15 residues. Trimming removed 0 bases from V and 2 bases from J, with 11 bases in between. CDR3 amino acids: CASSVGVGEQETQYF. The CDR3 nucleotides are TGTGCCAGCAGCGTAGGGGTGGGGGAACAAGAGACCCAGTACTTC.

The chain is built from TRBV9 and TRBJ2-1; possible D gene TRBD1, 7 bases. This CDR3 spans 15 amino acids. Trimming shortened V by 0 bases and J by 3 bases, and 10 bases separated the two germline ends. Per the germline V gene, CDR1 is SGDLS and CDR2 is YYNGEE. The CDR3 coding sequence is TGTGCCAGCAGCGTAGCCCAGGGGGGCTACAATGAGCAGTTCTTC. It is translated as CASSVAQGGYNEQFF.